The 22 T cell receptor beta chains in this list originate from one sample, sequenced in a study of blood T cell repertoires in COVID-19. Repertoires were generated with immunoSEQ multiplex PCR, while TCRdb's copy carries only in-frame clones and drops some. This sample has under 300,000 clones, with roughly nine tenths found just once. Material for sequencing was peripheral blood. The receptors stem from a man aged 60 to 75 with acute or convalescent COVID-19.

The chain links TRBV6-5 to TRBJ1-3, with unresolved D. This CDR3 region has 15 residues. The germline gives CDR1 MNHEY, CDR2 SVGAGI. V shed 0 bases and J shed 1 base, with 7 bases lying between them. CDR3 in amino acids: CASSYSSGSGNTIYF. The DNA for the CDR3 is TGTGCCAGCAGTTACTCGTCGGGGTCTGGAAACACCATATATTTT.

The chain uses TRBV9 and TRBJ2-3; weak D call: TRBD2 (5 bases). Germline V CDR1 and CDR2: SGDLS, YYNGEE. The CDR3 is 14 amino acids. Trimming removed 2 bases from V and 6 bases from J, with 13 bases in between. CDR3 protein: CASSVFGVGDTQYF. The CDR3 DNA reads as TGTGCCAGCAGCGTTTTCGGGGTGGGGGATACGCAGTATTTT. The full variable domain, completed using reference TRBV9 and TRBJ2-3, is DSGVTQTPKHLITATGQRVTLRCSPRSGDLSVYWYQQSLDQGLQFLIQYYNGEERAKGNILERFSAQQFPDLHSELNLSSLELGDSALYFCASSVFGVGDTQYFGPGTRLTVL.

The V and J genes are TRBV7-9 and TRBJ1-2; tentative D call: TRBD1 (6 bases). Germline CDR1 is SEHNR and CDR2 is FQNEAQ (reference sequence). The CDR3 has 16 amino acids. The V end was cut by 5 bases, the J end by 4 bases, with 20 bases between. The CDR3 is CASSTGQLGLGYGYTF. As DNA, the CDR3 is TGTGCCAGCAGCACTGGACAGTTGGGGCTTGGCTATGGCTACACCTTC. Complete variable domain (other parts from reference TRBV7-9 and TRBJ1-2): DTGVSQNPRHKITKRGQNVTFRCDPISEHNRLYWYRQTLGQGPEFLTYFQNEAQLEKSRLLSDRFSAERPKGSFSTLEIQRTEQGDSAMYLCASSTGQLGLGYGYTFGSGTRLTVV.

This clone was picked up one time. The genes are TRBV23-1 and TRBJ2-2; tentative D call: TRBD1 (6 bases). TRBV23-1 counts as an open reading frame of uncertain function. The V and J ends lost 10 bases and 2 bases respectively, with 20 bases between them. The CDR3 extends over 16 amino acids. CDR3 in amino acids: CANETGTSRNTGELFF. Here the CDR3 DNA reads TGCGCCAACGAAACAGGGACCTCTAGAAACACCGGGGAGCTGTTTTTT.

This CDR3 is CASSGRTNEKLFF. The CDR3 coding sequence is TGTGCCAGCAGCGGGAGAACTAATGAAAAACTGTTTTTT. This rearrangement joins TRBV9 to TRBJ1-4; no reliable D call. Looked up from germline, CDR1 is SGDLS and CDR2 is YYNGEE. The CDR3 totals 13 residues. Trimming took off 3 bases at V and 1 base at J, with 4 bases between the two ends.

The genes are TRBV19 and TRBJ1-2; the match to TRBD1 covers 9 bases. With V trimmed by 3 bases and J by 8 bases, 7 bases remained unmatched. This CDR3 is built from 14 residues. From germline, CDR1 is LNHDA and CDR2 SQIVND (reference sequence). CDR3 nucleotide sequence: TGTGCCAGTAGTATCTTGACAGGGGGGTACGGCTACACCTTC. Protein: CASSILTGGYGYTF.

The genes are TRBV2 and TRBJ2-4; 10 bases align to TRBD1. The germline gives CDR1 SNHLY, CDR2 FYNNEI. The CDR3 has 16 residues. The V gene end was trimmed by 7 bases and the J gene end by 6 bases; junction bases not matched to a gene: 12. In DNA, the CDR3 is TGTGCCAGCAATGATTGGGACAGGGGCATGGGAAACATTCAGTACTTC. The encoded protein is CASNDWDRGMGNIQYF.

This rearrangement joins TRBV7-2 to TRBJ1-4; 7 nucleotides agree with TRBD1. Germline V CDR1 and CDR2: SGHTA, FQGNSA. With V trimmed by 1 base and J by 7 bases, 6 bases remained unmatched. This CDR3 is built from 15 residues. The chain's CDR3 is CASSLGLTGPEKLFF. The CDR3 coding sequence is TGTGCCAGCAGCTTAGGGTTGACAGGGCCTGAAAAACTGTTTTTT. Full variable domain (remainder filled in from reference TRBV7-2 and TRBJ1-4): GAGVSQSPSNKVTEKGKDVELRCDPISGHTALYWYRQSLGQGLEFLIYFQGNSAPDKSGLPSDRFSAERTGGSVSTLTIQRTQQEDSAVYLCASSLGLTGPEKLFFGSGTQLSVL.

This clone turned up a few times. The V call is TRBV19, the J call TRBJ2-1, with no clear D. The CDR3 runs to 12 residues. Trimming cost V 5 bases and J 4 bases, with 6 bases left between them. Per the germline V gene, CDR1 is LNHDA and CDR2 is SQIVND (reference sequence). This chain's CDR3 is CASSQSYNEQFF. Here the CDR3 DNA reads TGTGCCAGTAGTCAGTCGTACAATGAGCAGTTCTTC.

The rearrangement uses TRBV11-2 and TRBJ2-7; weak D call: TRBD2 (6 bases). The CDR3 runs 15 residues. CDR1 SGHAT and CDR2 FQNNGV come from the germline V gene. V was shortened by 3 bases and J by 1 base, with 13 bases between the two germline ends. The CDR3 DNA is TGTGCCAGCAGCTTCACTAGCTTCTCGTCCTACGAGCAGTACTTC. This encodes CASSFTSFSSYEQYF. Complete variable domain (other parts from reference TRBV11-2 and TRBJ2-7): EAGVAQSPRYKIIEKRQSVAFWCNPISGHATLYWYQQILGQGPKLLIQFQNNGVVDDSQLPKDRFSAERLKGVDSTLKIQPAKLEDSAVYLCASSFTSFSSYEQYFGPGTRLTVT.

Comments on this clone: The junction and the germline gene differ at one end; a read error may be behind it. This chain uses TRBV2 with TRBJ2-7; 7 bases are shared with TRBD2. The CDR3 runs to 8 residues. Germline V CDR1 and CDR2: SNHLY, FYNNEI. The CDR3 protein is CASKAGDF. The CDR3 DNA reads TGTGCCAGCAAGGCGGGGGACTTC.

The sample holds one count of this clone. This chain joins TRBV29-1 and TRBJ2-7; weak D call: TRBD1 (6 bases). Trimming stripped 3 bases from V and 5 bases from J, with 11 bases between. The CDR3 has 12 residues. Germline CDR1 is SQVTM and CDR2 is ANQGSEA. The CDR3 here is CSVDGQSDEQYF. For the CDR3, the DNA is TGCAGCGTTGACGGACAGTCTGACGAGCAGTACTTC.

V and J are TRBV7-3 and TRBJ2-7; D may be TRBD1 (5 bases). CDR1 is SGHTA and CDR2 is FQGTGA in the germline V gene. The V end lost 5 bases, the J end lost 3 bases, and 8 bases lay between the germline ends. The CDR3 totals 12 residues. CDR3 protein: CASSMQGYEQYF. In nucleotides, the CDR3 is TGTGCCAGCAGCATGCAGGGCTACGAGCAGTACTTC.

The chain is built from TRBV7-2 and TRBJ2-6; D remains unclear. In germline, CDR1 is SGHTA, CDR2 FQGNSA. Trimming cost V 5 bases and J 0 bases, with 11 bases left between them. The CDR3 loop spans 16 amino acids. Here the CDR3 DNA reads TGTGCCAGCAGCGTCGATCTTAGCTCTGGGGCCAACGTCCTGACTTTC. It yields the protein CASSVDLSSGANVLTF.

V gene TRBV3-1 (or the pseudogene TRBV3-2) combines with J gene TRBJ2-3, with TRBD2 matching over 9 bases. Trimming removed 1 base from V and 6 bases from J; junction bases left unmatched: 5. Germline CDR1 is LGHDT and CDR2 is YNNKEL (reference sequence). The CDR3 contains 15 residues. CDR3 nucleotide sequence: TGTGCCAGCAGCCAAGCGGCTAGCGGGACGGATACGCAGTATTTT. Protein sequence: CASSQAASGTDTQYF.

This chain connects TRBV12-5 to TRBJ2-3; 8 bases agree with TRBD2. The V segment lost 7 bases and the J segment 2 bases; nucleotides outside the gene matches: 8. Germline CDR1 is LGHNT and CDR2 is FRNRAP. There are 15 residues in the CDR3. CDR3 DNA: TGTGCTAGTGCCCTGACTAGCGACTTCACAGATACGCAGTATTTT. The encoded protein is CASALTSDFTDTQYF.

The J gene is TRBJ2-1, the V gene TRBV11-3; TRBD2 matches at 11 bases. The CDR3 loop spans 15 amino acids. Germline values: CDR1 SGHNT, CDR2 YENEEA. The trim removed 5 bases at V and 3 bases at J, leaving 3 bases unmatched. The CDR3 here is CASSLLAGDYNEQFF. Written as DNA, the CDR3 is TGTGCCAGCAGCCTACTAGCGGGAGACTACAATGAGCAGTTCTTC.

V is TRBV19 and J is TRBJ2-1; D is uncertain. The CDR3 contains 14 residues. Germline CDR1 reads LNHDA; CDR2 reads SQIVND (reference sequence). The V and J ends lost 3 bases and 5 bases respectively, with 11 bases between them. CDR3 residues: CASSISLVDNEQFF. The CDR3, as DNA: TGTGCCAGTAGTATCAGCCTAGTTGACAATGAGCAGTTCTTC.

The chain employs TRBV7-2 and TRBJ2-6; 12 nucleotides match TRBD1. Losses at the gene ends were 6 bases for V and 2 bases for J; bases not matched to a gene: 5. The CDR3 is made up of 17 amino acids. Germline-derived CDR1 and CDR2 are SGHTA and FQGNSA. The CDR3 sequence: CASRPGTGGTGANVLTF. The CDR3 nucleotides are TGTGCCAGCAGGCCCGGGACAGGGGGCACTGGGGCCAACGTCCTGACTTTC.

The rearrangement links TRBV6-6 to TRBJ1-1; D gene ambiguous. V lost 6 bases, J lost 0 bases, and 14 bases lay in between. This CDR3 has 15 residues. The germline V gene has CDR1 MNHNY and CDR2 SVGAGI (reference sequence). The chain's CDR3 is CASSNPQVVNTEAFF. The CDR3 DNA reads TGTGCCAGCAGCAACCCGCAGGTTGTGAACACTGAAGCTTTCTTT.

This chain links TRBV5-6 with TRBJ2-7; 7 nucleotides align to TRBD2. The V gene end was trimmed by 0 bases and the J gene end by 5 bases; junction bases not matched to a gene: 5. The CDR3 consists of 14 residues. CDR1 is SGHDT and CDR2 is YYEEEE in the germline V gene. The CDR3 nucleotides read TGTGCCAGCAGCTTGGGTGGGAGGGAACACGAGCAGTACTTC. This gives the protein CASSLGGREHEQYF.

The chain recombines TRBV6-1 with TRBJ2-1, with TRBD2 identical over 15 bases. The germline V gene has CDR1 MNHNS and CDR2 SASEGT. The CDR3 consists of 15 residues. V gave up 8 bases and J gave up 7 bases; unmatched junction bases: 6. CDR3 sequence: CASGLAGGVANEQFF. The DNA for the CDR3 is TGTGCCAGCGGACTAGCGGGAGGGGTGGCGAATGAGCAGTTCTTC.